This T cell receptor beta chain was documented in a study of blood T cell repertoires in COVID-19. Profiling relied on immunoSEQ multiplex PCR, and the TCRdb table lists in-frame clones only, not all of them. Of approximately 350,000 clones listed, about 88% are singletons. Germline assignment: CDR1 LGHDT and CDR2 YNNKEL (reference sequence). V shed 2 bases and J shed 1 base, with 9 bases lying between them. This CDR3 region has 14 residues. Sequenced input: peripheral blood. This chain joins TRBV3-1 (or the pseudogene TRBV3-2) and TRBJ2-7; D unresolved. This receptor was obtained from a woman aged 60-75 years with COVID-19, enrolled during active disease. For the CDR3, the DNA is TGTGCCAGCAGCCAACAAACGGGTTCCTACGAGCAGTACTTC. Protein product: CASSQQTGSYEQYF.